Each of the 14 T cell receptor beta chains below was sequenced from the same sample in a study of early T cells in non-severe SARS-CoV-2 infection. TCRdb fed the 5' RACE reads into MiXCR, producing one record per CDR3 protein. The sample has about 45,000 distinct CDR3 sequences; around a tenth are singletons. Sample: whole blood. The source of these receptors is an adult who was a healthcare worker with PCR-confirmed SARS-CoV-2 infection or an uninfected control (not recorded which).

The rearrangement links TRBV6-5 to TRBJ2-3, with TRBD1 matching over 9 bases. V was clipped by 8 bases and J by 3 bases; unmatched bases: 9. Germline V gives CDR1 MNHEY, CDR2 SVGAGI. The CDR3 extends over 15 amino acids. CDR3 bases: TGTGCCAGCGGAACAGGGGGCGCTCAAACAGATACGCAGTATTTT. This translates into CASGTGGAQTDTQYF.

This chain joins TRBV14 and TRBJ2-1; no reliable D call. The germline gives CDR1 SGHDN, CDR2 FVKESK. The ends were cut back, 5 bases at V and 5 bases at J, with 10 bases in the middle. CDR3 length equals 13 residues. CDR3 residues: CASSWQRDNEQFF. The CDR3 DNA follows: TGTGCCAGCAGCTGGCAAAGGGACAATGAGCAGTTCTTC.

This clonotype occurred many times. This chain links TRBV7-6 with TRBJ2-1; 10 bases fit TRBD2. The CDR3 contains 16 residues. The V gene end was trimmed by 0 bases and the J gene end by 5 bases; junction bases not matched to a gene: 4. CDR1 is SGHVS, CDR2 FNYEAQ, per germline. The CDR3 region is CASSLAGLAGDNEQFF. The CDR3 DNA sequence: TGTGCCAGCAGCTTAGCTGGCCTAGCGGGAGACAATGAGCAGTTCTTC. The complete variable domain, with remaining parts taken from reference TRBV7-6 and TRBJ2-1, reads GAGVSQSPRYKVTKRGQDVALRCDPISGHVSLYWYRQALGQGPEFLTYFNYEAQQDKSGLPNDRFSAERPEGSISTLTIQRTEQRDSAMYRCASSLAGLAGDNEQFFGPGTRLTVL.

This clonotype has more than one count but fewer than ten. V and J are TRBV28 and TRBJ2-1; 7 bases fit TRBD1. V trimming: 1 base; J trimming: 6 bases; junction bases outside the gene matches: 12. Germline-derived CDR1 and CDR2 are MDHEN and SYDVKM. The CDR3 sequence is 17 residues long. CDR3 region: CASSLLAFGTDFNEQFF. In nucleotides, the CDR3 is TGTGCCAGCAGTTTATTAGCATTCGGGACAGATTTCAATGAGCAGTTCTTC.

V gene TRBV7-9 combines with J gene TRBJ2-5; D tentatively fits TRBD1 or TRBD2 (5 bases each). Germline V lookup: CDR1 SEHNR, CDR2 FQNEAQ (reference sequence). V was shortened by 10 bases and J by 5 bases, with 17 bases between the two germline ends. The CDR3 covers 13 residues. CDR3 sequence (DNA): TGTGCCACCCGGGACCCCGGGGACGAGACCCAGTACTTC. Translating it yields CATRDPGDETQYF.

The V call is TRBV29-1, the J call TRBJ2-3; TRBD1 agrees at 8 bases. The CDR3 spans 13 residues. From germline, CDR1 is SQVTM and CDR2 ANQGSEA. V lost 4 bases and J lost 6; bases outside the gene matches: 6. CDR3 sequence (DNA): TGCAGCGTTGGCAGGGGGCGATTCGATACGCAGTATTTT. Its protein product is CSVGRGRFDTQYF.

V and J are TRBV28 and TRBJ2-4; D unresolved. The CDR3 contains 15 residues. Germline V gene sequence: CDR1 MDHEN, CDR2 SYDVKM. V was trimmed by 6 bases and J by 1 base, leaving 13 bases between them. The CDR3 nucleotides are TGTGCCAGCAGCCCAACGAGGTTTGCCAAAAACATTCAGTACTTC. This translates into CASSPTRFAKNIQYF.

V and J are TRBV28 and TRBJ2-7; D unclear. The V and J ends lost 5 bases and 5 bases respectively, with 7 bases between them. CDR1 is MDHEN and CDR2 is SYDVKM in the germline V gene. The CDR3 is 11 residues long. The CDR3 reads CASSTTHEQYF. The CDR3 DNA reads TGTGCCAGCAGTACGACCCACGAGCAGTACTTC.

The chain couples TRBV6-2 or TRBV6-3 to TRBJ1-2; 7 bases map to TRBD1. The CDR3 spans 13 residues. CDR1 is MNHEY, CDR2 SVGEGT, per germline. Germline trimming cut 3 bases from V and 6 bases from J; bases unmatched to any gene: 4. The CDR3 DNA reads TGTGCCAGCAGTTATGCCAGGGGGAATGGCTACACCTTC. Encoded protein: CASSYARGNGYTF.

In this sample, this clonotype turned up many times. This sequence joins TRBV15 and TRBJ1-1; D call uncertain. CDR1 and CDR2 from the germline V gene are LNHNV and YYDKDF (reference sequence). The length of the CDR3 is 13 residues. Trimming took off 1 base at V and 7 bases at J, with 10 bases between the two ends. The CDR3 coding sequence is TGTGCCACCAGCAGAGGTGGGTCGGATGAAGCTTTCTTT. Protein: CATSRGGSDEAFF.

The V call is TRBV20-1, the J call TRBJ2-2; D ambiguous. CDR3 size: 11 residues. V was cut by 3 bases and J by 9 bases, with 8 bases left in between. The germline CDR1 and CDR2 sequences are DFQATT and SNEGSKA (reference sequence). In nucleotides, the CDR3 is TGCAGTGCTAGCGCGAACAGGGAGCTGTTTTTT. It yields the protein CSASANRELFF.

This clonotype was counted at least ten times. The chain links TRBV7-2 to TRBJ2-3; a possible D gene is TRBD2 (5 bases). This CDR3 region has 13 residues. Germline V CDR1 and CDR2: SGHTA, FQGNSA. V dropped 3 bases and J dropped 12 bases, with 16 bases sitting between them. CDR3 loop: CASSLGGPSLQYF. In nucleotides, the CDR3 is TGTGCCAGCAGCTTGGGCGGGCCTAGCCTCCAGTATTTT.

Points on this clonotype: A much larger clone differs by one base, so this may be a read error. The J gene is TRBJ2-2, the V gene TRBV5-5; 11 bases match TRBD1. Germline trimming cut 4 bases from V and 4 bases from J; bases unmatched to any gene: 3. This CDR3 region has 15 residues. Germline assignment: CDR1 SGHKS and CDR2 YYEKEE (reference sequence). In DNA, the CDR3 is TGTGCCAGCAGCCCCGGGACAGGGGGCACCGGGGAGCTGTTTTTT. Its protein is CASSPGTGGTGELFF.

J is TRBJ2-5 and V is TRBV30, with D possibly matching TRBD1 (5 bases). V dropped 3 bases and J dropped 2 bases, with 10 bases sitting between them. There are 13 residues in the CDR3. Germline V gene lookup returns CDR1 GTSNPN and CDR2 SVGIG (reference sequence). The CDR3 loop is CAWSVPGQETQYF. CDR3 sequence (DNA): TGTGCCTGGAGCGTCCCAGGGCAAGAGACCCAGTACTTC. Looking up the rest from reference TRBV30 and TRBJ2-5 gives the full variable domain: SQTIHQWPATLVQPVGSPLSLECTVEGTSNPNLYWYRQAAGRGLQLLFYSVGIGQISSEVPQNLSASRPQDRQFILSSKKLLLSDSGFYLCAWSVPGQETQYFGPGTRLLVL.